This paragraph covers one T cell receptor beta chain sequence. These data are taken from a study of blood T cell repertoires in COVID-19. Study-wide background: T cells, B-cell-depleted T cells, or PBMCs provided the cDNA or gDNA that served as material.

Under the authors' procedure: Researchers report that nucleated cell counts were estimated from reference gene primer amplification. Here immunoSEQ multiplex PCR was the method, and the copy in TCRdb shows in-frame clones only, minus some. The D gene and trimming were derived from the DNA, and the V and J assignments and clone size from that table. The sample contains about 280,000 clones, approximately 86% of which appear only once. This CDR3 is 18 amino acids long. Trimming took 4 bases from V and 10 from J; bases not matched to a gene: 20. Germline lookup yields CDR1 MGHRA and CDR2 YSYEKL. This sequence was found in a man between 18 and 35 years old with active or convalescent COVID-19. The V call is TRBV4-1, the J call TRBJ2-1, with 9 bases matching TRBD2. The sequencing input was peripheral blood. The CDR3 here is CASSPGPVRRGGPMEQFF. In DNA, the CDR3 is TGCGCCAGCAGCCCAGGCCCGGTGCGGCGGGGGGGCCCCATGGAGCAGTTCTTC.